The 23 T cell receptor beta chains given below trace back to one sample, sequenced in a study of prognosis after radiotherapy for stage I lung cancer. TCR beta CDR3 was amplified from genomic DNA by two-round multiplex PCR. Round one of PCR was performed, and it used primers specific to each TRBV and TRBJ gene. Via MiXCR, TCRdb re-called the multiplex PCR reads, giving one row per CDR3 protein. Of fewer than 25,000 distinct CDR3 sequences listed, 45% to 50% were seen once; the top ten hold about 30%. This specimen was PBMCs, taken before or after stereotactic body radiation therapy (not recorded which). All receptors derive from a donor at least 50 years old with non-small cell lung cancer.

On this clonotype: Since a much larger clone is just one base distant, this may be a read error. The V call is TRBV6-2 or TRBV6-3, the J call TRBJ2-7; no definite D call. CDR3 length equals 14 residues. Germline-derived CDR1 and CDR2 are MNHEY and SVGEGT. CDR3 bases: TGTGCCAGCAGCCACCTGGACCCCCTCTACGAGCGGTACTTC. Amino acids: CASSHLDPLYERYF.

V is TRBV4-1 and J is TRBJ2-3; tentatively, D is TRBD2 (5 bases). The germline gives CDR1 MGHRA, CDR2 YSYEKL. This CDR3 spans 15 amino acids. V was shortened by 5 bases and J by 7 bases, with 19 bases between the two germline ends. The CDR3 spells CASSTRTGSANTQYF. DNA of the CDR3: TGCGCCAGCAGCACCCGCACGGGAAGCGCGAATACGCAGTATTTT.

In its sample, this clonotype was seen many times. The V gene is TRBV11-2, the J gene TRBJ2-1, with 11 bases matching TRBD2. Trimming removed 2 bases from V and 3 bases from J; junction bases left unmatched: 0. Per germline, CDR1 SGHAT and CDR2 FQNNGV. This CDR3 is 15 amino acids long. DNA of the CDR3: TGTGCCAGCAGCTTAACTAGCGGGAGCTACAATGAGCAGTTCTTC. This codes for CASSLTSGSYNEQFF. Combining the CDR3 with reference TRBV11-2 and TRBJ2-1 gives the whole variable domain EAGVAQSPRYKIIEKRQSVAFWCNPISGHATLYWYQQILGQGPKLLIQFQNNGVVDDSQLPKDRFSAERLKGVDSTLKIQPAKLEDSAVYLCASSLTSGSYNEQFFGPGTRLTVL.

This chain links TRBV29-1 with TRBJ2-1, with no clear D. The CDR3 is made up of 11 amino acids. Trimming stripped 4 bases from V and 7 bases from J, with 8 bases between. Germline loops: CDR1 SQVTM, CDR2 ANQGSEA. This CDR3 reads CSVVELNEQFF. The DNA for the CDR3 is TGCAGCGTTGTCGAGTTAAATGAGCAGTTCTTC.

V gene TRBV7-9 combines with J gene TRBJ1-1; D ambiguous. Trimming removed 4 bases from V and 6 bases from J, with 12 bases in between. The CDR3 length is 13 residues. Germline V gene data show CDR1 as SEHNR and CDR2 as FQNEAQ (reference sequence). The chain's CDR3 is CASSSTWRAEAFF. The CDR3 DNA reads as TGTGCCAGCAGCTCGACATGGAGGGCTGAAGCTTTCTTT. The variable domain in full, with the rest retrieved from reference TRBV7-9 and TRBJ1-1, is DTGVSQNPRHKITKRGQNVTFRCDPISEHNRLYWYRQTLGQGPEFLTYFQNEAQLEKSRLLSDRFSAERPKGSFSTLEIQRTEQGDSAMYLCASSSTWRAEAFFGQGTRLTVV.

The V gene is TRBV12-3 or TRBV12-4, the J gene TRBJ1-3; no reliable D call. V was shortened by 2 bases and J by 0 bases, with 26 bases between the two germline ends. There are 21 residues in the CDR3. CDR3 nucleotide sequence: TGTGCCAGCAGTTTACTTCTTCGAGGGTTCGGACTGGGGTACTCTGGAAACACCATATATTTT. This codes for CASSLLLRGFGLGYSGNTIYF.

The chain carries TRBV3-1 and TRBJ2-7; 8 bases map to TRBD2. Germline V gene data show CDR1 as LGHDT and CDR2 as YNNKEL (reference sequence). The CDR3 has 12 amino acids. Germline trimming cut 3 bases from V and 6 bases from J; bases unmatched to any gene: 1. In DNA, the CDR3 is TGTGCCAGCAGCCAGGCGGGGGGCGAGCAGTACTTC. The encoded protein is CASSQAGGEQYF.

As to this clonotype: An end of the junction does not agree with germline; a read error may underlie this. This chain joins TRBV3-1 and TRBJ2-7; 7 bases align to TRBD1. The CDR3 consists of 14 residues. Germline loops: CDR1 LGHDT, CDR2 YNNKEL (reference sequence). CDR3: CAISQGRTGVEQYF. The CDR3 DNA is TGTGCCATCAGCCAAGGACGTACAGGGGTCGAGCAGTACTTC.

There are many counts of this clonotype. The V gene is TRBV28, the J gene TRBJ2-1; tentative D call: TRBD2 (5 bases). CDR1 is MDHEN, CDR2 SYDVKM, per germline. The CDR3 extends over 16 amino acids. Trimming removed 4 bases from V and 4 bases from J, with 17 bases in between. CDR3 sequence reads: CASSWPVAPRYNEQFF. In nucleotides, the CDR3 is TGTGCCAGCAGTTGGCCGGTAGCGCCTAGGTACAATGAGCAGTTCTTC.

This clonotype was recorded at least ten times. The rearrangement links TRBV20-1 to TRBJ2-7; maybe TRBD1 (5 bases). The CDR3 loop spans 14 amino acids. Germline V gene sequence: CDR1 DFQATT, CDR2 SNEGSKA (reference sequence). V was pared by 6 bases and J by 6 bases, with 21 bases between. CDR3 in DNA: TGCAGTGCGGAAGATGGTTCCGGCAGGGCCGAGCAGTACTTC. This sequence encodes CSAEDGSGRAEQYF.

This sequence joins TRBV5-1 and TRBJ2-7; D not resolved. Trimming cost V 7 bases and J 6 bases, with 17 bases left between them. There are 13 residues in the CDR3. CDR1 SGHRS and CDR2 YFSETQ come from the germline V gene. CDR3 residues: CASGNPTVREQYF. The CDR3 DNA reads TGCGCCAGCGGTAACCCGACGGTACGCGAGCAGTACTTC.

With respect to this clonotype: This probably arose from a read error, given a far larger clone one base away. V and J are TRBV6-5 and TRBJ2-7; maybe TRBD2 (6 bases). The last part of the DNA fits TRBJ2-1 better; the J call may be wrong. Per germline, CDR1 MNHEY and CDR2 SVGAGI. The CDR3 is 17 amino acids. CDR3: CASSLFALIGSRNEQFF. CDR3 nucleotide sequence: TGTGCCAGCAGTTTGTTTGCCCTTATCGGGAGTAGGAATGAGCAGTTCTTC.

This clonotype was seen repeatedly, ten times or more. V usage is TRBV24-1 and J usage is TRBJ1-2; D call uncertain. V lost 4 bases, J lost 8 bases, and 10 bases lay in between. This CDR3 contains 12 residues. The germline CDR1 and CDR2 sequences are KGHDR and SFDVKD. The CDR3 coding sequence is TGTGCCACCAGTGAGGAACTGGGGGGCTACACCTTC. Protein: CATSEELGGYTF.

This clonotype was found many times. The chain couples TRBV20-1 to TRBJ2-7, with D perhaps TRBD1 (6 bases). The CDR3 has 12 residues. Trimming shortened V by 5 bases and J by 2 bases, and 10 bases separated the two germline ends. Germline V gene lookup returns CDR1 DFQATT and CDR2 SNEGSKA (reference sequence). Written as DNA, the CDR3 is TGCAGTGCTCATAACAGGGCCTACGAGCAGTACTTC. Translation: CSAHNRAYEQYF.

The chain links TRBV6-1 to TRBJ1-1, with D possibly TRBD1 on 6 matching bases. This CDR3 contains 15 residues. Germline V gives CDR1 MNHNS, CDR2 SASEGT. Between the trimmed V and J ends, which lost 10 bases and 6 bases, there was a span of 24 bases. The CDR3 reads CATTLVGGPSAEAFF. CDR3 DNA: TGTGCCACTACACTGGTCGGGGGCCCCTCCGCTGAAGCTTTCTTT.

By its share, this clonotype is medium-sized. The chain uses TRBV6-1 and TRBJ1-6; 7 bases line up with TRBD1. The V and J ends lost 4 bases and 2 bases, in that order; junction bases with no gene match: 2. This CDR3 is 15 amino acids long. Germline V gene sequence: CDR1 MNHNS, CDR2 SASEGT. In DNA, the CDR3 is TGTGCCAGCAGTGCAACAGGGGCCTATAATTCACCCCTCCACTTT. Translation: CASSATGAYNSPLHF.

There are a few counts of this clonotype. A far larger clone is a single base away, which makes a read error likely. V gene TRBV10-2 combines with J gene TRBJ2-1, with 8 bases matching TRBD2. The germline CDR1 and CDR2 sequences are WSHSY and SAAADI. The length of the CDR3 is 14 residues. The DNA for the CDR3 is TGTGTCATCAAGGCTAGCGGGTCCTACAATGAGCAGTTCTTC. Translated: CVIKASGSYNEQFF.

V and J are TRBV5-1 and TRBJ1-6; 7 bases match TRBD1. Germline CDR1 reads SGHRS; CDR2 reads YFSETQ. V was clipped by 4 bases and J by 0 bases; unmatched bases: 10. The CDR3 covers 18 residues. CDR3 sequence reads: CASSVSGQASSYNSPLHF. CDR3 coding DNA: TGCGCCAGCAGCGTATCCGGACAGGCAAGCTCCTATAATTCACCCCTCCACTTT.

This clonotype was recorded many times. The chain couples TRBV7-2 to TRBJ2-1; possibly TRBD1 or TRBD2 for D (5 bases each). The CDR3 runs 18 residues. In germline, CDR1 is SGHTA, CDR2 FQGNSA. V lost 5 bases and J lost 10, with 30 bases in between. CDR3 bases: TGTGCCAGCAGCCCCCTGGGGGTGGGGGAAGTGCGGCGGCGGGAGCAGTTCTTC. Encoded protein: CASSPLGVGEVRRREQFF.

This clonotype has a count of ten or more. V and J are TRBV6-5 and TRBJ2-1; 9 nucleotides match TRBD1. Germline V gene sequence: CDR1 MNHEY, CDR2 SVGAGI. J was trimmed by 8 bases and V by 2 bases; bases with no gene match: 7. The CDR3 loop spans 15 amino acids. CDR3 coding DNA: TGTGCCAGCAGTTACCCCGGGACAGGGAACCATGAGCAGTTCTTC. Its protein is CASSYPGTGNHEQFF.

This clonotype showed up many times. The CDR3 DNA reads as TGTGCCAGCAGACCTGACATATTCACCGGGGAGCTGTTTTTT. This gives the protein CASRPDIFTGELFF. The chain carries TRBV6-1 and TRBJ2-2; D is unresolved. V shed 6 bases and J shed 4 bases, with 12 bases lying between them. The CDR3 length is 14 residues. Looked up from germline, CDR1 is MNHNS and CDR2 is SASEGT.

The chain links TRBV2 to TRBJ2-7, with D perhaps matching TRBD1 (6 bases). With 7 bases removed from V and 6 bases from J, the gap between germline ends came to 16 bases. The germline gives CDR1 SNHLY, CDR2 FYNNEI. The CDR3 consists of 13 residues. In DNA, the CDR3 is TGTGCCAGCATTGGCGACAGGACCCCCGAGCAGTACTTC. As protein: CASIGDRTPEQYF.

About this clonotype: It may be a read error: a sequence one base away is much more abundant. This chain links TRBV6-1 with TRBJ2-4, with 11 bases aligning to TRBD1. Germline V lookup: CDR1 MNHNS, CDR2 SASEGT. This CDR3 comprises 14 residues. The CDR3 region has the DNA TGTACCAGTTCTACCCGGGACAGGGGGAACATTCAGTACTTC. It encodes CTSSTRDRGNIQYF.